Here is one TCR beta chain with its context. The CDR3 has 15 residues. Trimming removed 2 bases at V and 6 bases at J, with 14 bases between. The germline CDR1 and CDR2 sequences are SGHTA and FQGNSA. The data are from a study of blood T cell repertoires in COVID-19. Background on the study: Whether acute or convalescent, the COVID-19 samples came from the United States, Italy and Spain. PBMCs, B-cell-depleted T cells, or T cells were the source of the cDNA or gDNA that made up the material.

In the original workflow: Nucleated cell number was recorded as an estimate derived from reference gene primer amplification. Repertoires were generated with immunoSEQ multiplex PCR, while TCRdb's copy carries only in-frame clones and drops some. V, J and clone size are taken as reported in that table, and D and trimming were inferred from the DNA itself. This table holds approximately 70,000 clones, around nine tenths found once. Seattle cases were enrolled at active infection and followed longitudinally. The chain joins TRBV7-2 to TRBJ2-1, with a tentative D call TRBD2 (6 bases). The sequence was obtained from a woman aged 45-65 years with COVID-19, enrolled during active disease. The sample consisted of peripheral blood. The CDR3 loop reads CASSLSAGSGNEQFF. The CDR3 coding sequence is TGTGCCAGCAGCTTATCGGCGGGGTCTGGCAATGAGCAGTTCTTC.